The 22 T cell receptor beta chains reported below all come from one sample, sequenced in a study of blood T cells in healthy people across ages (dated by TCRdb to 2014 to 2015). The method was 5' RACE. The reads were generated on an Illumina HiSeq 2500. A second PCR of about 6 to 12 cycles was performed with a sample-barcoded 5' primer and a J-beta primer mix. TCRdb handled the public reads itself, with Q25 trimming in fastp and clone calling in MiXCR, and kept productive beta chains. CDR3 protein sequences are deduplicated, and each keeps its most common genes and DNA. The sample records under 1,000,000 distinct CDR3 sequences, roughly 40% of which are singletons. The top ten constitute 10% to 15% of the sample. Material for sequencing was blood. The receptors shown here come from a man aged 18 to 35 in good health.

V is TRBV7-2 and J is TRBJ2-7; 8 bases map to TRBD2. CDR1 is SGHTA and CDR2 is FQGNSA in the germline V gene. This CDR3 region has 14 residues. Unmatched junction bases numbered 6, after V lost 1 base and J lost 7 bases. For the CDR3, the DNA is TGTGCCAGCAGCTTAGGTAGCGGGGAAGGTGAGCAGTACTTC. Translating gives CASSLGSGEGEQYF.

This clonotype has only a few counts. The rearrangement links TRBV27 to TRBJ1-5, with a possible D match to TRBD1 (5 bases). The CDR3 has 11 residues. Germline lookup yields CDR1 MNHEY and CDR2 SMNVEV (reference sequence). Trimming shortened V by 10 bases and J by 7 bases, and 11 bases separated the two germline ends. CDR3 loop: CAIGRDQPQHF. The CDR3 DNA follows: TGTGCCATTGGGAGGGACCAGCCCCAGCATTTT.

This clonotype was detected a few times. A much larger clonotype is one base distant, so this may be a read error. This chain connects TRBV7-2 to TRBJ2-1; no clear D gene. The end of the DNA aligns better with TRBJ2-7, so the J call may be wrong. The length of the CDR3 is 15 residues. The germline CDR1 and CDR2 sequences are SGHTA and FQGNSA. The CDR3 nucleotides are TGTGCCAGCAGCCCGCAGTCCGCCTCCTACAATGAGCAGTACTTC. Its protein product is CASSPQSASYNEQYF.

For the CDR3, the DNA is TGCAGTGCTGAGGGGTCGACCTCCTACGAGCAGTACTTC. Its protein is CSAEGSTSYEQYF. V gene TRBV20-1 combines with J gene TRBJ2-7, with D perhaps being TRBD1 or TRBD2 (5 bases each). The CDR3 has 13 amino acids. Trimming stripped 5 bases from V and 0 bases from J, with 11 bases between. Germline-derived CDR1 and CDR2 are DFQATT and SNEGSKA (reference sequence).

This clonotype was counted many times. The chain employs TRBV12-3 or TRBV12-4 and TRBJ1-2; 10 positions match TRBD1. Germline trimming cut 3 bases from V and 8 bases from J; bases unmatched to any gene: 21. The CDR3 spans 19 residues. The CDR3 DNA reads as TGTGCCAGCAGTTTCCGGTCCCTTGATTTCCGGGACAGGGGTCGCGGCTACACCTTC. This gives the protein CASSFRSLDFRDRGRGYTF.

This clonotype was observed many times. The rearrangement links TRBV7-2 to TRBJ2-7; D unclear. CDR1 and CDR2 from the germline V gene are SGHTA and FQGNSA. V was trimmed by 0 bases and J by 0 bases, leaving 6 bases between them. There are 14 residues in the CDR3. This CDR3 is CASSLAWGSYEQYF. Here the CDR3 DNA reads TGTGCCAGCAGCTTAGCTTGGGGCTCCTACGAGCAGTACTTC. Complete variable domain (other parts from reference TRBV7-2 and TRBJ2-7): GAGVSQSPSNKVTEKGKDVELRCDPISGHTALYWYRQSLGQGLEFLIYFQGNSAPDKSGLPSDRFSAERTGGSVSTLTIQRTQQEDSAVYLCASSLAWGSYEQYFGPGTRLTVT.

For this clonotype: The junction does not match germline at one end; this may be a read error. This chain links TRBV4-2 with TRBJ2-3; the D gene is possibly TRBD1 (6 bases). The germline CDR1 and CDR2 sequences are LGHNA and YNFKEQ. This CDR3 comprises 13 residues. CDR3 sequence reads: CAGRSQGTDTQYF. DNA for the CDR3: TGTGCCGGCAGGTCCCAGGGGACAGATACGCAGTATTTT.

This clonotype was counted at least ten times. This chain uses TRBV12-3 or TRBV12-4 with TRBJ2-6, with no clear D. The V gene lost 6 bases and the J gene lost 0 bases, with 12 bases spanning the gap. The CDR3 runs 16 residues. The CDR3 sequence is CASSRVSDSGANVLTF. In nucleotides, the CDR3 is TGTGCCAGCAGCCGGGTATCAGACTCTGGGGCCAACGTCCTGACTTTC.

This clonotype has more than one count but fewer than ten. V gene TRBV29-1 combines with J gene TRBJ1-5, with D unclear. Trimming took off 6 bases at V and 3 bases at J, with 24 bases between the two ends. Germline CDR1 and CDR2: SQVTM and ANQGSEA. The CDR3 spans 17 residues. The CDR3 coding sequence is TGCAGCGTCCCCCCTCCTTCATGTGGGTGGGTCAATCAGCCCCAGCATTTT. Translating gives CSVPPPSCGWVNQPQHF.

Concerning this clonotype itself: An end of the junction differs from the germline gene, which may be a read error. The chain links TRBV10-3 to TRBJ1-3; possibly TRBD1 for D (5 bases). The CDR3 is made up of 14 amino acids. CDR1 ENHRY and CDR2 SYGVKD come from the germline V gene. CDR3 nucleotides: TGTGCCATCAGTCAGGGCATCTCTGGAAACACCGTATATTTT. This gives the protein CAISQGISGNTVYF.

The CDR3: CASSYLENQPQHF. Here the CDR3 DNA reads TGTGCCAGCAGTTACTTGGAGAATCAGCCCCAGCATTTT. The chain has TRBV6-7 and TRBJ1-5; the D is unclear. TRBV6-7 is labeled an ORF, and its function is uncertain. CDR3 length: 13 amino acids. V was pared by 1 base and J by 4 bases, with 5 bases between.

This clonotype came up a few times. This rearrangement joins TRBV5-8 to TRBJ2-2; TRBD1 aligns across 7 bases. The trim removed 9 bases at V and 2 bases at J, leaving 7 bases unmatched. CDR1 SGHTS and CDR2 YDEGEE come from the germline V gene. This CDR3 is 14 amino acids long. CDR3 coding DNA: TGTGCCACCGAAACAGGGGACAACACCGGGGAGCTGTTTTTT. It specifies CATETGDNTGELFF.

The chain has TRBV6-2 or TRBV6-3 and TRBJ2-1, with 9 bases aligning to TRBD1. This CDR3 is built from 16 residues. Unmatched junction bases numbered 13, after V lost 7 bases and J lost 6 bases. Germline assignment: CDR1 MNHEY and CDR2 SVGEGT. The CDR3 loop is CASNPTGTGRANEQFF. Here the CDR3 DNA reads TGTGCCAGCAATCCCACCGGGACAGGGCGCGCCAATGAGCAGTTCTTC.

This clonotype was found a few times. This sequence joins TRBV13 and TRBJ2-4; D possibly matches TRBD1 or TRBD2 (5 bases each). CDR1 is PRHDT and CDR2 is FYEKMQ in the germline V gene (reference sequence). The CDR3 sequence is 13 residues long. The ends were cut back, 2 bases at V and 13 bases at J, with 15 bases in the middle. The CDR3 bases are TGTGCCAGCAGCTTATCGGTGGAAGGGGAGCAGTACTTC. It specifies CASSLSVEGEQYF.

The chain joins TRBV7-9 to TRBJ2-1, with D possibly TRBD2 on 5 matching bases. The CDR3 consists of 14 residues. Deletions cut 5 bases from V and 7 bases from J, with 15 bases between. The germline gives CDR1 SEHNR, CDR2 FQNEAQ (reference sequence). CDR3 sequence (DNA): TGTGCCAGCAGCCAGAGGGCCCTCGCAAATGAGCAGTTCTTC. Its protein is CASSQRALANEQFF. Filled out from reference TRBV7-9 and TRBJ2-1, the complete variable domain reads DTGVSQNPRHKITKRGQNVTFRCDPISEHNRLYWYRQTLGQGPEFLTYFQNEAQLEKSRLLSDRFSAERPKGSFSTLEIQRTEQGDSAMYLCASSQRALANEQFFGPGTRLTVL.

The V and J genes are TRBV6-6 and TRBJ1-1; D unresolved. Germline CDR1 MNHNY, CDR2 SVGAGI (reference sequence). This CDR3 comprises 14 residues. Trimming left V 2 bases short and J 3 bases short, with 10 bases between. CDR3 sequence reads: CASSYPTPDTEAFF. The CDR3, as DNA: TGTGCCAGCAGTTACCCTACCCCAGACACTGAAGCTTTCTTT.

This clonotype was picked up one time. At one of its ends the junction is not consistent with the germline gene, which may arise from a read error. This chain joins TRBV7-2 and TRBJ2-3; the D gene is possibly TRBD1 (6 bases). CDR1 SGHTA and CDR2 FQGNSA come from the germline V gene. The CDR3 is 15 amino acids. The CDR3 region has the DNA TGTGTCAGCAGCTTAAGAGGGGGTTCCACAGATACGCAGTATTTT. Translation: CVSSLRGGSTDTQYF. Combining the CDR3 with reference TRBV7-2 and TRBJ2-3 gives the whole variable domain GAGVSQSPSNKVTEKGKDVELRCDPISGHTALYWYRQSLGQGLEFLIYFQGNSAPDKSGLPSDRFSAERTGGSVSTLTIQRTQQEDSAVYLCVSSLRGGSTDTQYFGPGTRLTVL.

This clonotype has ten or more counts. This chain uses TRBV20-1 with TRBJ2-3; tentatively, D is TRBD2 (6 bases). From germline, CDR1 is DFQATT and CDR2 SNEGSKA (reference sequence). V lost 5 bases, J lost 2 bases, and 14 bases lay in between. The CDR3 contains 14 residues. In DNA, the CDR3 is TGCAGTGCTGCCCGGGACTTGTACACAGATACGCAGTATTTT. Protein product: CSAARDLYTDTQYF.

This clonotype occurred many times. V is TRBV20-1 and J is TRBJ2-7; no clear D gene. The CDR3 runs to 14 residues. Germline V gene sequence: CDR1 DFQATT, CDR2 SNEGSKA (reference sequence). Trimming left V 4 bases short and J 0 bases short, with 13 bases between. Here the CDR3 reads CSAIRPSTSYEQYF. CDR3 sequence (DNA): TGCAGTGCTATCCGACCCTCTACCTCCTACGAGCAGTACTTC.

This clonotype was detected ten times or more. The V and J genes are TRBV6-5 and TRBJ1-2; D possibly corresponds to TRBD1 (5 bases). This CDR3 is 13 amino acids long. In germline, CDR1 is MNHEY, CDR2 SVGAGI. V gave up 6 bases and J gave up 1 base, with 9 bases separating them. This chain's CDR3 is CASSRGYNYGYTF. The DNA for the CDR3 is TGTGCCAGCAGCCGGGGGTATAACTATGGCTACACCTTC.

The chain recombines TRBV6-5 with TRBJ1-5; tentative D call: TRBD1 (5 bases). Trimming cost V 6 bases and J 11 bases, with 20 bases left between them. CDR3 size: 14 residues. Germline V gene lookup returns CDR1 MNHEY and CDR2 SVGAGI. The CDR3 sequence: CASSTFEGSVAQHF. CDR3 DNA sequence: TGTGCCAGCAGCACCTTTGAGGGGTCAGTAGCCCAGCATTTT.

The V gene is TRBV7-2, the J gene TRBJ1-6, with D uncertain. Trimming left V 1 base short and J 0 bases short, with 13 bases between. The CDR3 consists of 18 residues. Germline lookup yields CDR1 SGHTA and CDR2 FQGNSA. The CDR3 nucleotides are TGTGCCAGCAGCTTAGTTCCAGTATATACCTCCTATAATTCACCCCTCCACTTT. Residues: CASSLVPVYTSYNSPLHF.